Each of the 9 T cell receptor beta chains below was sequenced from the same sample in a study of T cells in Graves' hyperthyroidism and ophthalmopathy. From RNA transcripts, TCR beta CDR3 regions were amplified. An initial round of RT-PCR targeting the TCR CDR3 relied on the HTBI primer set. Each CDR3 protein gets one entry after TCRdb re-called the multiplex PCR reads with MiXCR. The sample records approximately 710,000 distinct CDR3 sequences, 15% to 20% being singletons. The sequenced sample consisted of blood. The receptors derive from a man aged 45-65 years with Graves' hyperthyroidism.

There are a few counts of this clonotype. This chain connects TRBV29-1 to TRBJ2-7; 11 bases match TRBD2. Per the germline V gene, CDR1 is SQVTM and CDR2 is ANQGSEA. Germline trimming cut 3 bases from V and 4 bases from J; bases unmatched to any gene: 5. The CDR3 covers 14 residues. CDR3 residues: CSVDTSGSRYEQYF. The CDR3 DNA sequence: TGCAGCGTTGATACTAGCGGGAGTAGGTACGAGCAGTACTTC.

V usage is TRBV4-1 and J usage is TRBJ1-6, with D perhaps matching TRBD1 (6 bases). V was trimmed by 5 bases and J by 2 bases, leaving 16 bases between them. This CDR3 contains 17 residues. Per germline, CDR1 MGHRA and CDR2 YSYEKL. The CDR3 sequence: CASSVRQEGTYNSPLHF. DNA for the CDR3: TGCGCCAGCAGCGTCCGACAGGAGGGCACCTATAATTCACCCCTCCACTTT.

This sequence joins TRBV14 and TRBJ2-2; D may be TRBD1 (5 bases). This CDR3 has 22 residues. The V end was cut by 0 bases, the J end by 2 bases, with 28 bases between. Germline-derived CDR1 and CDR2 are SGHDN and FVKESK. This CDR3 reads CASSQDLFWSIRDVRNTGELFF. CDR3 in DNA: TGTGCCAGCAGCCAAGATCTTTTTTGGTCGATCAGGGATGTTCGTAACACCGGGGAGCTGTTTTTT.

In this sample, this clonotype turned up many times. The CDR3 nucleotides read TGTGCCAGCAAGGCCAGGGTGGGCACTGAAGCTTTCTTT. Protein: CASKARVGTEAFF. The V and J genes are TRBV2 and TRBJ1-1, with D possibly matching TRBD1 (5 bases). Trimming left V 7 bases short and J 4 bases short, with 13 bases between. The CDR3 consists of 13 residues. Per germline, CDR1 SNHLY and CDR2 FYNNEI.

This clonotype was observed at least ten times. The chain uses TRBV5-1 and TRBJ2-3, with TRBD1 identical over 9 bases. Germline trimming cut 1 base from V and 4 bases from J; bases unmatched to any gene: 13. Germline CDR1 is SGHRS and CDR2 is YFSETQ. CDR3 length: 18 residues. The CDR3 loop reads CASSLSHWTGASSDTQYF. In nucleotides, the CDR3 is TGCGCCAGCAGCTTGAGTCACTGGACAGGGGCGTCGTCAGATACGCAGTATTTT.

A few counts support this clonotype. The chain links TRBV24-1 to TRBJ1-1; possibly TRBD1 for D (6 bases). CDR3 length: 13 residues. From germline, CDR1 is KGHDR and CDR2 SFDVKD. The V gene lost 3 bases and the J gene lost 7 bases, with 11 bases spanning the gap. The CDR3 loop is CATSDQRGSEAFF. As DNA, the CDR3 is TGTGCCACCAGTGATCAGAGGGGGAGTGAAGCTTTCTTT.

As concerns this clonotype: A much larger clone differs by one base, so this may be a read error. The chain uses TRBV28 and TRBJ2-1; TRBD2 might be the D (5 bases). Germline V gene sequence: CDR1 MDHEN, CDR2 SYDVKM. V dropped 4 bases and J dropped 8 bases, with 18 bases sitting between them. CDR3 length: 15 amino acids. The CDR3, as DNA: TGTGCCAGCAGTTCCACGGGATTTTTCAACGATGAGCAGTTCTTC. Translating it yields CASSSTGFFNDEQFF.

The V gene is TRBV3-1, the J gene TRBJ2-1; 11 nucleotides line up with TRBD1. Trimming cost V 0 bases and J 1 base; bases outside gene matches: 2. This CDR3 spans 17 amino acids. Germline lookup yields CDR1 LGHDT and CDR2 YNNKEL (reference sequence). The CDR3 here is CASSQEDRGLSYNEQFF. CDR3 DNA sequence: TGTGCCAGCAGCCAAGAGGACAGGGGGCTATCCTACAATGAGCAGTTCTTC.

This chain connects TRBV2 to TRBJ1-2; 9 positions agree with TRBD1. With V trimmed by 6 bases and J by 2 bases, 13 bases remained unmatched. The CDR3 length is 17 residues. Looked up from germline, CDR1 is SNHLY and CDR2 is FYNNEI. This CDR3 is CASSDGQGPLRNYGYTF. The CDR3 region has the DNA TGTGCCAGCAGCGACGGACAGGGGCCACTCCGAAACTATGGCTACACCTTC.